The 26 T cell receptor beta chains below come from one sample, sequenced in a study of T cells in Graves' hyperthyroidism and ophthalmopathy. TCR beta CDR3 sequences were amplified from RNA transcripts. First-round RT-PCR with HTBI primers amplified the TCR CDR3 region. TCRdb called the multiplex PCR reads again in MiXCR, with one record for every CDR3 protein. Of about 250,000 distinct CDR3 sequences listed, more than 20% are singletons. The sequencing sample was made of blood. Receptors originate from a middle-aged woman with Graves' ophthalmopathy.

This clonotype has at least ten counts. The J gene is TRBJ2-7, the V gene TRBV14, with 10 positions matching TRBD1. The V gene end was trimmed by 0 bases and the J gene end by 3 bases; junction bases not matched to a gene: 8. The CDR3 runs to 17 residues. In germline, CDR1 is SGHDN, CDR2 FVKESK. CDR3 coding DNA: TGTGCCAGCAGCCAAGATCTAAGGGGACAGGGGAGCTACGAGCAGTACTTC. The encoded protein is CASSQDLRGQGSYEQYF.

Of note for this clonotype: The junction does not match germline at one end; this may be a read error. The DNA of the CDR3 is TGTGCCAGCAGTCCCCCGCTAGCGGGGTACCAAGAGGCCCAGTACTTC. Its protein product is CASSPPLAGYQEAQYF. This chain connects TRBV12-3 or TRBV12-4 to TRBJ2-5, with 9 bases that match TRBD2. The CDR3 has 16 residues.

This clonotype was recorded at least ten times. This chain connects TRBV19 to TRBJ1-1, with 8 positions matching TRBD1. This CDR3 region has 16 residues. Per the germline V gene, CDR1 is LNHDA and CDR2 is SQIVND (reference sequence). The V and J ends lost 3 bases and 5 bases, in that order; junction bases with no gene match: 11. The CDR3 DNA follows: TGTGCCAGTAGTATGGGGCAGGGGGCAAGTCGGACTGAAGCTTTCTTT. Its protein product is CASSMGQGASRTEAFF.

This chain uses TRBV5-1 with TRBJ2-5; unclear D gene. Germline V lookup: CDR1 SGHRS, CDR2 YFSETQ. The V end was cut by 4 bases, the J end by 0 bases, with 10 bases between. The CDR3 loop spans 14 amino acids. DNA of the CDR3: TGCGCCAGCAGCACGACTGCGTACCAAGAGACCCAGTACTTC. This gives the protein CASSTTAYQETQYF.

This clonotype was counted many times. The genes are TRBV11-2 and TRBJ1-3; D perhaps matches TRBD1 (5 bases). The V gene lost 1 base and the J gene lost 5 bases, with 18 bases spanning the gap. The CDR3 sequence is 17 residues long. CDR1 is SGHAT and CDR2 is FQNNGV in the germline V gene. CDR3 nucleotide sequence: TGTGCCAGCAGCTTAGTACTGGGGGAGTTAAGTAGAAACACCATATATTTT. Amino acids: CASSLVLGELSRNTIYF. The variable domain in full, with the rest retrieved from reference TRBV11-2 and TRBJ1-3, is EAGVAQSPRYKIIEKRQSVAFWCNPISGHATLYWYQQILGQGPKLLIQFQNNGVVDDSQLPKDRFSAERLKGVDSTLKIQPAKLEDSAVYLCASSLVLGELSRNTIYFGEGSWLTVV.

This clonotype has ten or more counts. CDR3: CSVDRGQGKTQYF. CDR3 sequence (DNA): TGCAGCGTTGATAGGGGACAGGGAAAGACCCAGTACTTC. This chain uses TRBV29-1 with TRBJ2-5, with 9 positions matching TRBD1. Germline trimming cut 3 bases from V and 6 bases from J; bases unmatched to any gene: 5. CDR1 is SQVTM, CDR2 ANQGSEA, per germline. The CDR3 has 13 residues.

This clonotype was observed many times. J is TRBJ1-1 and V is TRBV4-1; TRBD1 aligns across 8 bases. The germline V gene has CDR1 MGHRA and CDR2 YSYEKL. Trimming cost V 3 bases and J 8 bases; bases outside gene matches: 11. CDR3 size: 15 residues. The CDR3 region is CASSQGQEELNEAFF. CDR3 bases: TGCGCCAGCAGCCAGGGACAGGAGGAGTTAAACGAAGCTTTCTTT.

This clonotype was seen many times. The chain couples TRBV7-8 to TRBJ2-5; 8 bases agree with TRBD2. Germline V gene data show CDR1 as SGHVS and CDR2 as FQNEAQ. With V trimmed by 7 bases and J by 3 bases, 4 bases remained unmatched. The CDR3 has 13 amino acids. In DNA form, the CDR3 reads TGTGCCAGCACCTGGACTAGCAAAGAGACCCAGTACTTC. This gives the protein CASTWTSKETQYF.

This clonotype was picked up many times. This chain uses TRBV2 with TRBJ2-2; 9 bases match TRBD2. The CDR3 is made up of 16 amino acids. Germline V gene lookup returns CDR1 SNHLY and CDR2 FYNNEI. V was clipped by 6 bases and J by 5 bases; unmatched bases: 10. CDR3 in amino acids: CASRAAGGPGTGELFF. CDR3 nucleotides: TGTGCCAGCAGGGCCGCGGGAGGGCCGGGGACCGGGGAGCTGTTTTTT.

This clonotype was seen at least ten times. This rearrangement joins TRBV6-5 to TRBJ2-5, with 7 positions matching TRBD2. Germline CDR1 is MNHEY and CDR2 is SVGAGI. The trim removed 2 bases at V and 4 bases at J, leaving 4 bases unmatched. The CDR3 extends over 14 amino acids. CDR3 DNA sequence: TGTGCCAGCAGTTACGGGGGGGTGGGAGAGACCCAGTACTTC. This encodes CASSYGGVGETQYF.

This clonotype occurred a few times. The rearrangement uses TRBV11-2 and TRBJ1-1, with TRBD1 identical over 9 bases. V lost 5 bases and J lost 5; bases outside the gene matches: 6. CDR1 SGHAT and CDR2 FQNNGV come from the germline V gene. This CDR3 comprises 14 residues. Written as DNA, the CDR3 is TGTGCCAGCAGCCCCAGACAGGGGGAAACTGAAGCTTTCTTT. This encodes CASSPRQGETEAFF.

This clonotype was counted many times. The genes are TRBV10-3 and TRBJ1-1; 7 bases match TRBD1. V shed 3 bases, J shed 6 bases, and the junction held 7 bases outside the gene matches. This CDR3 region has 14 residues. Germline CDR1 and CDR2: ENHRY and SYGVKD. CDR3 nucleotides: TGTGCCATCAGTGATCAAACAGGGGAAGCTGAAGCTTTCTTT. Translating it yields CAISDQTGEAEAFF.

This clonotype was seen ten or more times. V gene TRBV6-1 combines with J gene TRBJ2-7, with TRBD2 matching over 9 bases. The CDR3 spans 16 residues. V trimming: 2 bases; J trimming: 7 bases; junction bases outside the gene matches: 12. The germline CDR1 and CDR2 sequences are MNHNS and SASEGT. CDR3 nucleotides: TGTGCCAGCAGTGAAATTAGGGCGGGAGGGCCCCAGGAGCAGTACTTC. Residues: CASSEIRAGGPQEQYF.

This clonotype has ten or more counts. The chain uses TRBV15 and TRBJ1-5, with D possibly matching TRBD1 (5 bases). This CDR3 region has 16 residues. Trimming took 4 bases from V and 1 from J, leaving 14 bases between them. The germline V gene encodes CDR1 LNHNV and CDR2 YYDKDF (reference sequence). CDR3 loop: CATSMAVRASNQPQHF. The CDR3, as DNA: TGTGCCACCAGCATGGCTGTCAGGGCGAGCAATCAGCCCCAGCATTTT. The full variable domain, its missing parts supplied by reference TRBV15 and TRBJ1-5, is DAMVIQNPRYQVTQFGKPVTLSCSQTLNHNVMYWYQQKSSQAPKLLFHYYDKDFNNEADTPDNFQSRRPNTSFCFLDIRSPGLGDTAMYLCATSMAVRASNQPQHFGDGTRLSIL.

This clonotype came up many times. Here the CDR3 DNA reads TGTGCCAGCCTCCCCCTTCGGCAGAACACCGGGGAGCTGTTTTTT. It translates to CASLPLRQNTGELFF. This chain connects TRBV11-2 to TRBJ2-2, with D hard to call. The CDR3 is 15 residues long. CDR1 and CDR2 from the germline V gene are SGHAT and FQNNGV. The V end lost 8 bases, the J end lost 1 base, and 14 bases lay between the germline ends. The full variable domain, in which reference TRBV11-2 and TRBJ2-2 provide the parts outside the CDR3, is EAGVAQSPRYKIIEKRQSVAFWCNPISGHATLYWYQQILGQGPKLLIQFQNNGVVDDSQLPKDRFSAERLKGVDSTLKIQPAKLEDSAVYLCASLPLRQNTGELFFGEGSRLTVL.

This clonotype has ten or more counts. V usage is TRBV7-2 and J usage is TRBJ2-7; TRBD2 aligns across 8 bases. J gave up 5 bases and V 4 bases, and 7 bases lay outside the gene matches. CDR1 is SGHTA and CDR2 is FQGNSA in the germline V gene. The CDR3 loop spans 14 amino acids. CDR3: CASSYSLAGNEQYF. The CDR3 nucleotides read TGTGCCAGCAGCTACAGTCTAGCGGGCAACGAGCAGTACTTC.

In its sample, this clonotype was seen many times. The chain carries TRBV25-1 and TRBJ1-1, with unresolved D. There are 11 residues in the CDR3. Trimming stripped 7 bases from V and 8 bases from J, with 11 bases between. Germline V gene sequence: CDR1 MGHDK, CDR2 SYGVNS. This CDR3 is CASTLSREAFF. In DNA, the CDR3 is TGTGCCAGCACGCTCAGCCGCGAAGCTTTCTTT.

This clonotype was recorded many times. The chain employs TRBV7-2 and TRBJ2-7; 11 positions match TRBD1. In germline, CDR1 is SGHTA, CDR2 FQGNSA. The V gene end was trimmed by 6 bases and the J gene end by 5 bases; junction bases not matched to a gene: 9. The CDR3 is made up of 15 amino acids. The CDR3 DNA reads as TGTGCCAGCAGTCTTCTTGGACAGGGGGCCAACGAGCAGTACTTC. It codes for CASSLLGQGANEQYF. Complete variable domain (other parts from reference TRBV7-2 and TRBJ2-7): GAGVSQSPSNKVTEKGKDVELRCDPISGHTALYWYRQSLGQGLEFLIYFQGNSAPDKSGLPSDRFSAERTGGSVSTLTIQRTQQEDSAVYLCASSLLGQGANEQYFGPGTRLTVT.

This clonotype was observed many times. J is TRBJ2-1 and V is TRBV11-1; 11 bases fit TRBD2. Germline CDR1 reads SGHAT; CDR2 reads FQDESV (reference sequence). The V segment lost 5 bases and the J segment 6 bases; nucleotides outside the gene matches: 6. The length of the CDR3 is 15 residues. DNA for the CDR3: TGTGCCAGCAGCCCGGGACTAGCGGTGAGCAATGAGCAGTTCTTC. Translating gives CASSPGLAVSNEQFF.

In its sample, this clonotype was seen many times. J is TRBJ1-2 and V is TRBV27; D not resolved. V gave up 3 bases and J gave up 0 bases, with 14 bases separating them. Germline-derived CDR1 and CDR2 are MNHEY and SMNVEV (reference sequence). This CDR3 is 16 amino acids long. CDR3 loop: CASSFRLGDPNYGYTF. CDR3 coding DNA: TGTGCCAGCAGTTTTCGGCTGGGAGATCCTAACTATGGCTACACCTTC.

The gene calls are TRBV3-1 and TRBJ2-7; D unresolved. The ends were cut back, 10 bases at V and 6 bases at J, with 16 bases in the middle. Germline values: CDR1 LGHDT, CDR2 YNNKEL (reference sequence). This CDR3 is built from 12 residues. The chain's CDR3 is CAIMSGSREQYF. CDR3 coding DNA: TGTGCCATCATGTCCGGGTCCCGCGAGCAGTACTTC.

The chain's CDR3 is CASSPGQGSGSSYEQYF. In nucleotides, the CDR3 is TGCGCCAGCAGCCCGGGCCAAGGTAGCGGGTCCTCCTACGAGCAGTACTTC. This chain links TRBV4-1 with TRBJ2-7, with 7 bases that match TRBD2. Unmatched junction bases numbered 12, after V lost 4 bases and J lost 0 bases. The CDR3 sequence is 17 residues long. The germline gives CDR1 MGHRA, CDR2 YSYEKL.

This clonotype was seen more than once but under ten times. V is TRBV12-3 or TRBV12-4 and J is TRBJ2-7, with 11 bases lining up with TRBD1. The CDR3 is 15 residues long. The junction had 8 bases not matched to a gene; V was cut back by 6 bases and J by 4 bases. The CDR3 reads CASSMSGTGGYEQYF. The CDR3 nucleotides read TGTGCCAGCAGCATGTCCGGGACAGGGGGTTACGAGCAGTACTTC.

V is TRBV30 and J is TRBJ1-1; possible D gene TRBD1, 6 bases. CDR1 and CDR2 from the germline V gene are GTSNPN and SVGIG (reference sequence). The CDR3 consists of 11 residues. V was cut by 3 bases and J by 7 bases, with 9 bases left in between. The CDR3 DNA reads TGTGCCTGGAGCGTACAGGGTGAAGCTTTCTTT. Protein product: CAWSVQGEAFF.

This clonotype was detected ten times or more. At one boundary the junction diverges from the germline segment, which might be a read error. The chain links TRBV4-2 to TRBJ2-7; 7 bases match TRBD2. Germline V gene lookup returns CDR1 LGHNA and CDR2 YNFKEQ. The CDR3 runs 13 residues. The CDR3 here is CASSQERDYKQYF. As DNA, the CDR3 is TGTGCCAGCAGCCAAGAGAGGGACTACAAGCAGTACTTC.

This chain links TRBV28 with TRBJ1-1; no definite D call. Germline CDR1 MDHEN, CDR2 SYDVKM. The CDR3 is 13 amino acids. V was clipped by 2 bases and J by 6 bases, with 10 bases between them. The CDR3 DNA reads TGTGCCAGCAGTTTAAGGGAATATCCTGAAGCTTTCTTT. Its protein product is CASSLREYPEAFF.